This entry describes one TCR beta chain. Antigen specificity is unknown. The CDR3 runs to 14 residues. The germline V gene encodes CDR1 SGDLS and CDR2 YYNGEE. Trimming shortened V by 2 bases and J by 4 bases, and 12 bases separated the two germline ends. The data derive from a study of Tregs in tolerant kidney transplant recipients. Background on the study: Antibodies separated recipient from donor cells. Study-level points and caveats: This study did not directly address biological reproducibility.

Profiled with immunoSEQ multiplex PCR; TCRdb holds only in-frame clones, not every one. This table holds about 44,000 clones, around 95% found once. The rearrangement uses TRBV9 and TRBJ2-5; the D gene is possibly TRBD2 (6 bases). The clonotype was recovered from a human donor in good health. The sequenced material came from Tregs from blood cultured with allogeneic cells. The CDR3 loop is CASSVGGGGETQYF. The CDR3 region has the DNA TGTGCCAGCAGCGTTGGTGGGGGAGGAGAGACCCAGTACTTC. The complete variable domain, with remaining parts taken from reference TRBV9 and TRBJ2-5, reads DSGVTQTPKHLITATGQRVTLRCSPRSGDLSVYWYQQSLDQGLQFLIQYYNGEERAKGNILERFSAQQFPDLHSELNLSSLELGDSALYFCASSVGGGGETQYFGPGTRLLVL.